This paragraph reports one T cell receptor beta chain. What it recognizes is unknown. TCR beta VDJ and CDR3 profiles were obtained from a genomic DNA template. TCRdb reprocessed the reads with MiXCR, giving one entry per CDR3 protein. The table has some 130,000 distinct CDR3 sequences, 48% seen once; the top ten hold 2% to 3%. The data originate from a study of CD8+CD57+ T cells in acquired aplastic anemia. In the study overall: When averaged, DNA from sorted CD4+ and CD8+ cells came to approximately 3 ug. Study outcomes and limitations: Roughly 31 was the count of CD8+ CDR3 sequences that patients shared with controls.

The CDR3 is 16 amino acids. J was trimmed by 6 bases and V by 3 bases; bases with no gene match: 11. Germline CDR1 SGHTA, CDR2 FQGNSA. The TCR comes from a human donor in good health, serving as a control. This chain links TRBV7-2 with TRBJ2-1, with TRBD1 matching 7 bases. The sequenced sample consisted of sorted CD4+, CD8+, or CD8+CD57+ T cells (not recorded which) from PBMCs. CDR3 region: CASSLVGTALCNEQFF. CDR3 bases: TGTGCCAGCAGCTTGGTCGGGACAGCCCTTTGCAATGAGCAGTTCTTC.